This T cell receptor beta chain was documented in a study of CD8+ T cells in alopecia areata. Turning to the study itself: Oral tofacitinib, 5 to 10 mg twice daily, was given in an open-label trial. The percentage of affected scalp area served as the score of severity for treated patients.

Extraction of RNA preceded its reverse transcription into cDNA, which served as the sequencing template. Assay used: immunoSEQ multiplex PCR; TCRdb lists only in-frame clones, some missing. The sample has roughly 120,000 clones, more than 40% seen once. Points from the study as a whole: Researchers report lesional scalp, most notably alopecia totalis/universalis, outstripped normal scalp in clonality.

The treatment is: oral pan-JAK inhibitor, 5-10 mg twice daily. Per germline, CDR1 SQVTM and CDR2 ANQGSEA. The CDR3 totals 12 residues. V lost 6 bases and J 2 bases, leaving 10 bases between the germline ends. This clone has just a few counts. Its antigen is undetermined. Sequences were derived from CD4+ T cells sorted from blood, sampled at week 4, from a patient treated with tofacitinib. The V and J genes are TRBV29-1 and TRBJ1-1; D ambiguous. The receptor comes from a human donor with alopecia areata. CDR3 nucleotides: TGCAGCGTAGAACGACATAACACTGAAGCTTTCTTT. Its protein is CSVERHNTEAFF.